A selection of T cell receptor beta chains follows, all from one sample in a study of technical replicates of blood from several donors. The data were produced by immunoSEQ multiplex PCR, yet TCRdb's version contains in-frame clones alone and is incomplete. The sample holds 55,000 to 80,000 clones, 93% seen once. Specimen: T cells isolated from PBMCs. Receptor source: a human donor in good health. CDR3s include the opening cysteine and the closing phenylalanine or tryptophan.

CDR3: CATKTLSGYGELFF
V: TRBV4-1
length: 14
J: TRBJ2-2

CDR3: CASSLGLREGETQYF
V: TRBV5-1
length: 15
J: TRBJ2-5

CDR3: CASSQGPAGGPDTQYF
V: TRBV4-1
length: 16
J: TRBJ2-3

CDR3: CASSPVLSYNEQFF
V: TRBV5-1
length: 14
J: TRBJ2-1

CDR3: CASSQEAGGSSYEQYF
V: TRBV4-1
length: 16
J: TRBJ2-7

CDR3: CASSQGGLAYEQYF
V: TRBV4-2
length: 14
J: TRBJ2-7

CDR3: CASSLGDFNEKLFF
V: TRBV5-1
length: 14
J: TRBJ1-4

CDR3: CASSQLLSERNSGKNTEAFF
V: TRBV4-1
length: 20
J: TRBJ1-1

CDR3: CASSSDVRTEAFF
V: TRBV11-2
length: 13
J: TRBJ1-1

CDR3: CASSSSSGNTIYF
V: TRBV19
length: 13
J: TRBJ1-3

CDR3: CASSPLAALGDEQYF
V: TRBV27
length: 15
J: TRBJ2-7

CDR3: CASSSGQVYGYTF
V: TRBV7-9
length: 13
J: TRBJ1-2

CDR3: CASRAPLNTGELFF
V: TRBV6-1
length: 14
J: TRBJ2-2

CDR3: CASNQVEIHEQFF
V: TRBV6-1
length: 13
J: TRBJ2-1

CDR3: CASSPAGIGETQYF
V: TRBV9
length: 14
J: TRBJ2-5

CDR3: CASSTGLVKFF
V: TRBV5-6
length: 11
J: TRBJ2-1

CDR3: CASSLREQGLRNQPQHF
V: TRBV28
length: 17
J: TRBJ1-5

CDR3: CASSSPPSPTGRNTEAFF
V: TRBV7-9
length: 18
J: TRBJ1-1

CDR3: CASSQVVAVLNTGELFF
V: TRBV4-1
length: 17
J: TRBJ2-2

CDR3: CASSSPGKREGTYEQYF
V: TRBV28
length: 17
J: TRBJ2-7

CDR3: CASSKEAIFYEQYF
V: TRBV28
length: 14
J: TRBJ2-7

CDR3: CASSLTGSSGNTIYF
V: TRBV5-1
length: 15
J: TRBJ1-3

CDR3: CASSPATEDYGYTF
V: TRBV5-1
length: 14
J: TRBJ1-2

CDR3: CATSRDFGGWQFF
V: TRBV15
length: 13
J: TRBJ2-1

CDR3: CASSEADTDYGYTF
V: TRBV2
length: 14
J: TRBJ1-2

CDR3: CASSSPWGGTPTYEQYF
V: TRBV5-1
length: 17
J: TRBJ2-7

CDR3: CASSLDRYQPQHF
V: TRBV28
length: 13
J: TRBJ1-5

CDR3: CASLGQGNTGELFF
V: TRBV7-9
length: 14
J: TRBJ2-2

CDR3: CASSYSNLITEAFF
V: TRBV6-5
length: 14
J: TRBJ1-1

CDR3: CASSESTAGMYAEAFF
V: TRBV25-1
length: 16
J: TRBJ1-1

CDR3: CASSRDRGGTDTQYF
V: TRBV5-1
length: 15
J: TRBJ2-3

CDR3: CAISEGMNTEAFF
V: TRBV10-3
length: 13
J: TRBJ1-1

CDR3: CASSATVLPYNEQFF
V: TRBV28
length: 15
J: TRBJ2-1

CDR3: CASSLRQVFGVNTEAFF
V: TRBV11-2
length: 17
J: TRBJ1-1

CDR3: CASSLVGSGGTNTQYF
V: TRBV11-2
length: 16
J: TRBJ2-3

CDR3: CASRLAGDPYNEQFF
V: TRBV2
length: 15
J: TRBJ2-1

CDR3: CASSVAIHEQYF
V: TRBV9
length: 12
J: NA

CDR3: CASSMQSNTEAFF
V: TRBV19
length: 13
J: TRBJ1-1

CDR3: CASRIPGQGYQPQHF
V: TRBV6-1
length: 15
J: TRBJ1-5

CDR3: CASSFGLATGELFF
V: TRBV6-5
length: 14
J: TRBJ2-2

CDR3: CASSPTDSNQPQHF
V: TRBV7-8
length: 14
J: TRBJ1-5

CDR3: CASSVAGGLDTQYF
V: TRBV9
length: 14
J: TRBJ2-3

CDR3: CASRKGTGARDNYGYTF
V: TRBV11-2
length: 17
J: TRBJ1-2

CDR3: CASSQRTPNTEAFF
V: TRBV4-1
length: 14
J: TRBJ1-1

CDR3: CAWRGTGMSTEAFF
V: TRBV30
length: 14
J: TRBJ1-1

CDR3: CASWSGSTDTQYF
V: TRBV19
length: 13
J: TRBJ2-3

CDR3: CASSGGLAGYNEQFF
V: TRBV5-4
length: 15
J: TRBJ2-1

CDR3: CASSSGAGELFF
V: TRBV7-9
length: 12
J: TRBJ2-2

CDR3: CASSSFDMGDTEAFF
V: TRBV5-1
length: 15
J: TRBJ1-1

CDR3: CASSRSGQVMQKLFF
V: TRBV6-5
length: 15
J: TRBJ1-4

CDR3: CASSQDHESSYNSPLHF
V: TRBV4-1
length: 17
J: TRBJ1-6

CDR3: CASSPRQVASSPLHF
V: TRBV19
length: 15
J: TRBJ1-6

CDR3: CSVSRDRGDTQYF
V: TRBV29-1
length: 13
J: TRBJ2-3